The entry that follows covers one TCR beta chain sequence. This clonotype has ten or more counts. Which antigen it targets is not known. No clone much larger than this one lies a single base away; base qualities are absent. These data originate in a study of response to subunit inactivated influenza vaccine (dated by TCRdb to the late 2010s). Regarding the complete study: Deep quantitative profiling of the T cell receptor repertoire was used in the study to follow responses to a trivalent subunit inactivated influenza vaccine. The paper's findings and limits, for the study overall: The authors suggested that each seasonal influenza vaccination may recruit only a limited number of new T cells.

Taken from cysteine to phenylalanine, the CDR3 has 14 residues. The DNA shown is the 42-base CDR3, in frame from base 1. V is reduced by 3 bases and J by 0 bases, leaving a spacing of 9 bases between them. The germline V gene (reference sequence) yields DFQATT for CDR1 and SNEGSKA for CDR2. Receptor libraries were prepared by RT-PCR. Sequenced on an Illumina HiSeq 2500. Starting from the raw public reads, TCRdb applied fastp trimming at Q25, assembled clones with MiXCR and retained in-frame beta chains. Rows are combined by CDR3 protein, so each entry shows the most common genes and DNA. This sample has 560,000 or so distinct CDR3 sequences in its table, and 7.6% of those were observed once. Of the sample, 10% to 15% is held by the ten largest clones.

In this chain, TRBV20-1 is recombined with TRBJ2-1, with the D gene not confidently named. This specimen consisted of PBMCs from blood, obtained around 2 years after vaccination. The source is a man aged 50-75 years who received an inactivated influenza vaccine. Donor details come from another sample of the same person, matched by shared clones. The nucleotide sequence is TGCAGTGCTAGCGCCCCAATCTCCTACAATGAGCAGTTCTTC. It codes for CSASAPISYNEQFF.